The 16 T cell receptor beta chains presented below share a single source sample, sequenced in a study of siplizumab effects on memory and regulatory T cells. TCRdb's copy holds only in-frame clones and misses some; the assay was immunoSEQ multiplex PCR. Altogether about 120,000 clones are present, 80% to 95% being singletons, with the ten largest covering roughly 0.16%. The sample was non-Treg CD4+ T cells sorted from blood. The receptors were gathered from a human donor in good health.

This sequence joins TRBV6-5 and TRBJ1-1; D possibly corresponds to TRBD1 (6 bases). CDR3 size: 14 residues. Germline V gene data show CDR1 as MNHEY and CDR2 as SVGAGI. V gave up 7 bases and J gave up 1 base, with 13 bases separating them. The CDR3 DNA is TGTGCCAGCACACACGGGACAAAGAACACTGAAGCTTTCTTT. Amino acids: CASTHGTKNTEAFF.

The chain combines TRBV18 with TRBJ1-5; tentative D call: TRBD1 (5 bases). V shed 5 bases and J shed 6 bases, with 8 bases lying between them. The CDR3 totals 12 residues. Per germline, CDR1 KGHSH and CDR2 LQKENI. As DNA, the CDR3 is TGTGCCAGCTCAACGCAGGGTCAGCCCCAGCATTTT. Translating gives CASSTQGQPQHF.

The chain is built from TRBV2 and TRBJ1-4; D unclear. Trimming stripped 5 bases from V and 6 bases from J, with 1 base between. The CDR3 runs to 10 residues. Germline V CDR1 and CDR2: SNHLY, FYNNEI. Here the CDR3 DNA reads TGTGCCAGCAGTTATGAAAAACTGTTTTTT. It translates to CASSYEKLFF.

Only one count was recorded for this clone. The chain has TRBV19 and TRBJ1-2, with D maybe TRBD1 (6 bases). The CDR3 contains 14 residues. Trimming shortened V by 5 bases and J by 4 bases, and 14 bases separated the two germline ends. Germline CDR1 and CDR2: LNHDA and SQIVND (reference sequence). CDR3 bases: TGTGCCAGTAGTTCACAGGGACCCTCCTATGGCTACACCTTC. It yields the protein CASSSQGPSYGYTF. Variable domain in full (rest from reference TRBV19 and TRBJ1-2): DGGITQSPKYLFRKEGQNVTLSCEQNLNHDAMYWYRQDPGQGLRLIYYSQIVNDFQKGDIAEGYSVSREKKESFPLTVTSAQKNPTAFYLCASSSQGPSYGYTFGSGTRLTVV.

The chain has TRBV18 and TRBJ1-2; TRBD1 aligns across 8 bases. The CDR3 runs to 13 residues. Losses at the gene ends were 5 bases for V and 4 bases for J; bases not matched to a gene: 3. CDR1 and CDR2 from the germline V gene are KGHSH and LQKENI. CDR3 sequence (DNA): TGTGCCAGCTCAGCAGACAGGGGCTATGGCTACACCTTC. Translated, it gives CASSADRGYGYTF.

The rearrangement links TRBV14 to TRBJ1-4; maybe TRBD1 (5 bases). CDR1 is SGHDN, CDR2 FVKESK, per germline. The CDR3 totals 13 residues. V was trimmed by 10 bases and J by 7 bases, leaving 16 bases between them. CDR3 sequence reads: CATSGTVPEKLFF. CDR3 in DNA: TGTGCCACCTCCGGGACGGTCCCTGAAAAACTGTTTTTT.

The chain combines TRBV19 with TRBJ2-2; 9 nucleotides agree with TRBD1. CDR3 length: 15 amino acids. Looked up from germline, CDR1 is LNHDA and CDR2 is SQIVND (reference sequence). V was clipped by 3 bases and J by 4 bases; unmatched bases: 3. This CDR3 reads CASSMDRGGTGELFF. CDR3 sequence (DNA): TGTGCCAGTAGTATGGACAGGGGAGGCACCGGGGAGCTGTTTTTT.

The count of this clone is one. The chain joins TRBV7-9 to TRBJ1-2; tentatively, D is TRBD1 (5 bases). Trimming stripped 5 bases from V and 5 bases from J, with 24 bases between. Germline V gene sequence: CDR1 SEHNR, CDR2 FQNEAQ (reference sequence). The CDR3 is 17 residues long. The CDR3 region is CASSQPGTEDLIYGYTF. The CDR3 DNA follows: TGTGCCAGCAGCCAGCCCGGGACGGAAGACTTGATTTATGGCTACACCTTC.

The chain recombines TRBV7-2 with TRBJ1-5, with unresolved D. The V end was cut by 6 bases, the J end by 3 bases, with 9 bases between. Germline assignment: CDR1 SGHTA and CDR2 FQGNSA. This CDR3 has 13 residues. The CDR3 bases are TGTGCCAGCAGTCTTTTTTCCAATCAGCCCCAGCATTTT. Its translation is CASSLFSNQPQHF.

The rearrangement links TRBV4-1 to TRBJ1-5, with D hard to call. There are 15 residues in the CDR3. Germline V gene sequence: CDR1 MGHRA, CDR2 YSYEKL. Trimming took off 0 bases at V and 4 bases at J, with 10 bases between the two ends. DNA of the CDR3: TGCGCCAGCAGCCAAGATAATAGGGCGAATCAGCCCCAGCATTTT. Its protein is CASSQDNRANQPQHF.

This sequence joins TRBV30 and TRBJ1-2; D unclear. CDR3 length equals 12 residues. The germline V and J ends were trimmed by 4 bases and 5 bases, with 11 bases remaining between them. Germline V lookup: CDR1 GTSNPN, CDR2 SVGIG (reference sequence). For the CDR3, the DNA is TGTGCCTGGACGAGGAGGCGTTATGGCTACACCTTC. The encoded protein is CAWTRRRYGYTF.

This clone was seen a single time. This sequence joins TRBV7-7 and TRBJ2-3; 11 positions agree with TRBD2. V lost 5 bases, J lost 0 bases, and 1 base stayed unmatched. The germline CDR1 and CDR2 sequences are SSHAT and FNYEAQ (reference sequence). The CDR3 spans 15 residues. The CDR3 DNA reads TGTGCCAGCAGCCGACTAGCGGGGAGCACAGATACGCAGTATTTT. Its protein product is CASSRLAGSTDTQYF.

The chain has TRBV28 and TRBJ2-7; 7 nucleotides align to TRBD1. Germline V CDR1 and CDR2: MDHEN, SYDVKM. The CDR3 length is 14 residues. Germline trimming cut 1 base from V and 4 bases from J; bases unmatched to any gene: 4. Here the CDR3 reads CASSLSGQRYEQYF. The CDR3 DNA sequence: TGTGCCAGCAGTTTATCGGGACAGAGATACGAGCAGTACTTC.

CDR3 region: CAWGLEEKLFF. The DNA of the CDR3 is TGTGCCTGGGGTTTGGAGGAAAAACTGTTTTTT. The J gene is TRBJ1-4, the V gene TRBV30; D is undetermined. V lost 5 bases and J 8 bases, leaving 9 bases between the germline ends. The length of the CDR3 is 11 residues. Germline V gene sequence: CDR1 GTSNPN, CDR2 SVGIG (reference sequence).

This clone was detected only once. The rearrangement uses TRBV5-4 and TRBJ2-5; D may be TRBD1 (6 bases). Per germline, CDR1 SGHNT and CDR2 YYREEE (reference sequence). The CDR3 spans 16 residues. Trimming took 1 base from V and 2 from J, leaving 15 bases between them. For the CDR3, the DNA is TGTGCCAGCAGCTTGTCCTGGGGGCAGGGGCAAGAGACCCAGTACTTC. This translates into CASSLSWGQGQETQYF.

The V and J genes are TRBV29-1 and TRBJ2-5; 8 nucleotides agree with TRBD1. In germline, CDR1 is SQVTM, CDR2 ANQGSEA. V lost 2 bases, J lost 5 bases, and 4 bases stayed unmatched. This CDR3 is built from 13 residues. The CDR3 DNA reads as TGCAGCGTTGAACAGGGGGCTCGCGAGACCCAGTACTTC. This sequence encodes CSVEQGARETQYF.